Listed below are T cell receptor beta chains from one sample, sequenced in a study of control samples from healthy donors and cancer patients. Clones were sequenced by immunoSEQ multiplex PCR, and TCRdb holds only the in-frame ones, with some missing. The table shows about 80,000 clones, with approximately 80% occurring only once. Input material: PBMCs. These receptors were obtained from a man aged 55 to 70 with head and neck cancer. Both conserved end residues are part of each CDR3. The D gene is left open where the match is weak. The listing skips clone size in some rows; elsewhere it reads once, few, many or a size class.

J gene: TRBJ1-1; V gene: TRBV28; D gene: NA; clone size: once; CDR3 protein: CASSFQNTEAFF; CDR3 DNA: TGTGCCAGCAGTTTTCAGAACACTGAAGCTTTCTTT
J gene: TRBJ1-1; V gene: TRBV5-1; D gene: NA; clone size: once; CDR3 protein: CASSFAGTISGTEAFF; CDR3 DNA: TGCGCCAGCAGCTTCGCTGGAACGATTTCGGGGACTGAAGCTTTCTTT
J gene: TRBJ2-1; V gene: TRBV5-1; D gene: NA; clone size: NA; CDR3 protein: CASRAVSYNEQFF; CDR3 DNA: TGCGCCAGCAGGGCGGTCTCCTACAATGAGCAGTTCTTC
J gene: TRBJ2-7; V gene: TRBV30; D gene: NA; clone size: NA; CDR3 protein: CAWSVGPLYEQYF; CDR3 DNA: TGTGCCTGGAGTGTAGGGCCGCTATACGAGCAGTACTTC
J gene: TRBJ2-7; V gene: TRBV11-2; D gene: NA; clone size: NA; CDR3 protein: CASSLDRGSYEQYF; CDR3 DNA: TGTGCCAGCAGCTTAGATCGGGGGTCCTACGAGCAGTACTTC
J gene: TRBJ1-3; V gene: TRBV30; D gene: NA; clone size: NA; CDR3 protein: CAWRLRGASGNTIYF; CDR3 DNA: TGTGCCTGGAGGTTGAGGGGCGCTTCTGGAAACACCATATATTTT
J gene: TRBJ1-2; V gene: TRBV19; D gene: NA; clone size: NA; CDR3 protein: CASSRLTAILRGGYTF; CDR3 DNA: TGTGCCAGTAGTCGTCTCACAGCAATTCTTCGGGGTGGCTACACCTTC
J gene: TRBJ1-1; V gene: TRBV7-9; D gene: NA; clone size: NA; CDR3 protein: CASSLVADVAFF; CDR3 DNA: TGTGCCAGCAGCTTAGTAGCGGATGTAGCTTTCTTT
J gene: TRBJ2-7; V gene: TRBV28; D gene: NA; clone size: few; CDR3 protein: CASSLGSVSYEQYF; CDR3 DNA: TGTGCCAGCAGTTTAGGGTCAGTCTCCTACGAGCAGTACTTC
J gene: TRBJ1-4; V gene: TRBV29-1; D gene: NA; clone size: few; CDR3 protein: CSGGAANEKLFF; CDR3 DNA: TGCAGCGGAGGGGCGGCTAATGAAAAACTGTTTTTT
J gene: TRBJ2-7; V gene: TRBV5-4; D gene: NA; clone size: NA; CDR3 protein: CASSLALSVHEQYF; CDR3 DNA: TGTGCCAGCAGCTTGGCGCTCTCAGTCCACGAGCAGTACTTC
J gene: TRBJ2-2; V gene: TRBV5-1; D gene: NA; clone size: NA; CDR3 protein: CASSWDLITGELFF; CDR3 DNA: TGCGCCAGCAGCTGGGACCTGATCACCGGGGAGCTGTTTTTT
J gene: TRBJ2-7; V gene: TRBV11-2; D gene: NA; clone size: few; CDR3 protein: CASSFREVQPYEQYF; CDR3 DNA: TGTGCCAGCAGCTTTCGAGAGGTGCAGCCCTACGAGCAGTACTTC
J gene: TRBJ1-3; V gene: TRBV30; D gene: NA; clone size: NA; CDR3 protein: CAWSLRGNTIYF; CDR3 DNA: TGTGCCTGGAGTTTAAGGGGAAACACCATATATTTT
J gene: TRBJ1-2; V gene: TRBV28; D gene: NA; clone size: NA; CDR3 protein: CATPQDKGGYTF; CDR3 DNA: TGTGCCACACCCCAAGACAAGGGCGGCTACACCTTC
J gene: TRBJ2-3; V gene: TRBV5-1; D gene: TRBD1; clone size: NA; CDR3 protein: CASSWDRRTDTQYF; CDR3 DNA: TGCGCCAGCAGCTGGGACAGACGAACAGATACGCAGTATTTT
J gene: TRBJ2-3; V gene: TRBV7-9; D gene: TRBD1; clone size: NA; CDR3 protein: CASSPGTGGPDTQYF; CDR3 DNA: TGTGCCAGCAGCCCCGGGACAGGGGGGCCAGATACGCAGTATTTT
J gene: TRBJ1-1; V gene: TRBV15; D gene: NA; clone size: NA; CDR3 protein: CATWGRGRGTEAFF; CDR3 DNA: TGTGCCACCTGGGGTAGGGGGAGAGGAACTGAAGCTTTCTTT
J gene: TRBJ2-2; V gene: TRBV2; D gene: NA; clone size: NA; CDR3 protein: CASSLTFSSSTGELFF; CDR3 DNA: TGTGCCAGCAGCCTCACTTTCTCTTCGAGCACCGGGGAGCTGTTTTTT
J gene: TRBJ2-7; V gene: TRBV11-2; D gene: NA; clone size: NA; CDR3 protein: CASSPRVNYEQYF; CDR3 DNA: TGTGCCAGCAGTCCCCGGGTAAACTACGAGCAGTACTTC
J gene: TRBJ2-3; V gene: TRBV3-1/TRBV3-2; D gene: TRBD2; clone size: NA; CDR3 protein: CASSPTSGSDTQYF; CDR3 DNA: TGTGCCAGCAGCCCGACTAGCGGGAGTGATACGCAGTATTTT
J gene: TRBJ2-1; V gene: TRBV14; D gene: NA; clone size: NA; CDR3 protein: CASSQHLGVGYNEQFF; CDR3 DNA: TGTGCCAGCAGCCAACACCTCGGGGTAGGCTACAATGAGCAGTTCTTC
J gene: TRBJ2-7; V gene: TRBV7-9; D gene: TRBD1; clone size: NA; CDR3 protein: CASSSGQGVIEQYF; CDR3 DNA: TGTGCCAGCAGCTCGGGACAGGGTGTGATTGAGCAGTACTTC
J gene: TRBJ2-7; V gene: TRBV7-7; D gene: TRBD2; clone size: NA; CDR3 protein: CASSPGTSGTYEQYF; CDR3 DNA: TGTGCTAGCAGCCCGGGCACTAGCGGCACCTACGAGCAGTACTTC
J gene: TRBJ2-7; V gene: TRBV3-1/TRBV3-2; D gene: TRBD1; clone size: NA; CDR3 protein: CASRRGTGPYEQYF; CDR3 DNA: TGTGCCAGCAGGCGCGGGACAGGCCCTTACGAGCAGTACTTC
J gene: TRBJ1-4; V gene: TRBV5-6; D gene: NA; clone size: NA; CDR3 protein: CASSLGWDRTNEKLFF; CDR3 DNA: TGTGCCAGCAGCTTGGGATGGGATAGGACTAATGAAAAACTGTTTTTT
J gene: TRBJ2-5; V gene: TRBV19; D gene: NA; clone size: few; CDR3 protein: CASSFGGGETQYF; CDR3 DNA: TGTGCCAGTTCGTTCGGAGGGGGAGAGACCCAGTACTTC
J gene: TRBJ2-7; V gene: TRBV30; D gene: TRBD2; clone size: NA; CDR3 protein: CAWKRGRGYEQYF; CDR3 DNA: TGTGCCTGGAAGCGAGGGAGGGGCTACGAGCAGTACTTC
J gene: TRBJ1-4; V gene: TRBV4-1; D gene: TRBD1; clone size: NA; CDR3 protein: CASSHRTGGVATNEKLFF; CDR3 DNA: TGCGCCAGCAGCCATCGGACAGGGGGAGTTGCAACTAATGAAAAACTGTTTTTT
J gene: TRBJ2-1; V gene: TRBV19; D gene: NA; clone size: NA; CDR3 protein: CASSGPSNEQFF; CDR3 DNA: TGTGCCAGTAGTGGACCCAGCAATGAGCAGTTCTTC
J gene: TRBJ1-2; V gene: TRBV6-5; D gene: NA; clone size: NA; CDR3 protein: CASTQGESNYGYTF; CDR3 DNA: TGTGCCAGCACCCAGGGAGAGTCTAACTATGGCTACACCTTC
J gene: TRBJ2-7; V gene: TRBV29-1; D gene: TRBD1; clone size: NA; CDR3 protein: CSVQRDRSSYEQYF; CDR3 DNA: TGCAGCGTCCAACGGGACAGGAGCTCCTACGAGCAGTACTTC
J gene: TRBJ2-1; V gene: TRBV30; D gene: NA; clone size: NA; CDR3 protein: CAWSAQTSSEQFF; CDR3 DNA: TGTGCCTGGAGTGCCCAGACTAGTTCGGAGCAGTTCTTC
J gene: TRBJ2-3; V gene: TRBV5-1; D gene: TRBD2; clone size: NA; CDR3 protein: CASSLGTSGRTDTQYF; CDR3 DNA: TGCGCCAGCAGCTTGGGGACTAGCGGCCGCACAGATACGCAGTATTTT
J gene: TRBJ1-2; V gene: TRBV5-8; D gene: NA; clone size: NA; CDR3 protein: CASSWSGGTYGYTF; CDR3 DNA: TGTGCCAGCAGCTGGTCGGGGGGTACCTATGGCTACACCTTC
J gene: TRBJ2-1; V gene: TRBV7-9; D gene: NA; clone size: NA; CDR3 protein: CASSPRAPHNEQFF; CDR3 DNA: TGTGCCAGCAGTCCCCGAGCCCCGCACAATGAGCAGTTCTTC
J gene: TRBJ2-3; V gene: TRBV10-3; D gene: TRBD2; clone size: NA; CDR3 protein: CAISSTSGSADTQYF; CDR3 DNA: TGTGCCATCAGTTCGACTAGCGGGAGTGCAGATACGCAGTATTTT
J gene: TRBJ2-5; V gene: TRBV28; D gene: NA; clone size: NA; CDR3 protein: CASSTDQQETQYF; CDR3 DNA: TGTGCCAGCAGTACCGATCAACAAGAGACCCAGTACTTC
J gene: TRBJ2-2; V gene: TRBV27; D gene: NA; clone size: NA; CDR3 protein: CASSPRPFGGELFF; CDR3 DNA: TGTGCCAGCAGTCCTCGACCTTTTGGCGGGGAGCTGTTTTTT
J gene: TRBJ2-2; V gene: TRBV11-1; D gene: NA; clone size: NA; CDR3 protein: CASSGLGGELFF; CDR3 DNA: TGTGCCAGCAGCGGACTCGGCGGGGAGCTGTTTTTT
J gene: TRBJ2-3; V gene: TRBV5-4; D gene: TRBD2; clone size: NA; CDR3 protein: CASSGGGLAVTDTQYF; CDR3 DNA: TGTGCCAGCAGCGGGGGGGGACTAGCGGTCACAGATACGCAGTATTTT
J gene: TRBJ2-1; V gene: TRBV7-6; D gene: TRBD2; clone size: NA; CDR3 protein: CASSRGTNNEQFF; CDR3 DNA: TGTGCCAGCAGCCGAGGGACTAACAATGAGCAGTTCTTC
J gene: TRBJ2-2; V gene: TRBV5-1; D gene: TRBD2; clone size: NA; CDR3 protein: CASSLLAGGPYGELFF; CDR3 DNA: TGCGCCAGCAGCCTACTAGCGGGAGGGCCTTACGGGGAGCTGTTTTTT
J gene: TRBJ2-7; V gene: TRBV11-2; D gene: NA; clone size: NA; CDR3 protein: CASSSGPTYEQYF; CDR3 DNA: TGTGCCAGCAGCTCGGGACCCACCTACGAGCAGTACTTC
J gene: TRBJ2-1; V gene: TRBV28; D gene: TRBD2; clone size: NA; CDR3 protein: CASTPLALAGGSNEQFF; CDR3 DNA: TGTGCCAGCACCCCATTGGCGCTAGCGGGAGGGTCCAATGAGCAGTTCTTC
J gene: TRBJ2-1; V gene: TRBV4-2; D gene: TRBD2; clone size: NA; CDR3 protein: CASSLRRVRVAGLASYNEQFF; CDR3 DNA: TGTGCCAGCAGCCTACGTAGGGTTAGGGTAGCGGGACTCGCCTCCTACAATGAGCAGTTCTTC
J gene: TRBJ2-3; V gene: TRBV9; D gene: NA; clone size: few; CDR3 protein: CASSVGGGHTDTQYF; CDR3 DNA: TGTGCCAGCAGCGTAGGTGGCGGCCACACAGATACGCAGTATTTT
J gene: TRBJ2-7; V gene: TRBV12-2; D gene: NA; clone size: NA; CDR3 protein: CASRLEGPWISYEQYF; CDR3 DNA: TGTGCAAGTCGCTTAGAGGGTCCGTGGATCTCCTACGAGCAGTACTTC
J gene: TRBJ1-1; V gene: TRBV5-6; D gene: NA; clone size: NA; CDR3 protein: CASSLFRTQNTEAFF; CDR3 DNA: TGTGCCAGCAGCTTGTTCAGGACACAGAACACTGAAGCTTTCTTT
J gene: TRBJ1-5; V gene: TRBV28; D gene: NA; clone size: NA; CDR3 protein: CASSYERGTGVQPQHF; CDR3 DNA: TGTGCCAGCAGTTACGAGCGTGGGACGGGGGTTCAGCCCCAGCATTTT
J gene: TRBJ2-2; V gene: TRBV12-3/TRBV12-4; D gene: NA; clone size: NA; CDR3 protein: CASRRGVGELFF; CDR3 DNA: TGTGCCAGCAGACGGGGAGTCGGGGAGCTGTTTTTT
J gene: TRBJ1-1; V gene: TRBV7-9; D gene: NA; clone size: NA; CDR3 protein: CAGSGQGIWTEAFF; CDR3 DNA: TGTGCCGGATCGGGGCAGGGGATATGGACTGAAGCTTTCTTT
J gene: TRBJ1-2; V gene: TRBV5-1; D gene: TRBD1; clone size: NA; CDR3 protein: CASSLRKGQGVAGYTF; CDR3 DNA: TGCGCCAGCAGCCTCCGGAAGGGACAGGGTGTAGCTGGCTACACCTTC
J gene: TRBJ2-2; V gene: TRBV28; D gene: NA; clone size: NA; CDR3 protein: CASSWEQANTGELFF; CDR3 DNA: TGTGCCAGCAGTTGGGAACAGGCGAACACCGGGGAGCTGTTTTTT
J gene: TRBJ2-1; V gene: TRBV3-1/TRBV3-2; D gene: NA; clone size: NA; CDR3 protein: CASRAGGDEQFF; CDR3 DNA: TGTGCCAGCAGGGCAGGCGGCGATGAGCAGTTCTTC
J gene: TRBJ1-6; V gene: TRBV18; D gene: TRBD1; clone size: NA; CDR3 protein: CASSPQGTENSPLHF; CDR3 DNA: TGTGCCAGCTCACCCCAAGGGACAGAAAATTCACCCCTCCACTTT
J gene: TRBJ2-3; V gene: TRBV29-1; D gene: TRBD2; clone size: few; CDR3 protein: CSVTAGGLGTDTQYF; CDR3 DNA: TGCAGCGTTACGGCGGGAGGATTGGGCACAGATACGCAGTATTTT
J gene: TRBJ2-5; V gene: TRBV20-1; D gene: NA; clone size: NA; CDR3 protein: CSALWETQYF; CDR3 DNA: TGCAGTGCGCTATGGGAGACCCAGTACTTC
J gene: TRBJ2-7; V gene: TRBV6-5; D gene: TRBD2; clone size: NA; CDR3 protein: CASRSGLAGAYEQYF; CDR3 DNA: TGTGCCAGCAGAAGCGGACTAGCGGGAGCCTACGAGCAGTACTTC
J gene: TRBJ1-1; V gene: TRBV4-1; D gene: TRBD1; clone size: NA; CDR3 protein: CASSQIGQGDPEAFF; CDR3 DNA: TGCGCCAGCAGCCAAATAGGACAGGGCGACCCTGAAGCTTTCTTT